Presented here are 21 T cell receptor beta chains from one specimen sequenced in a study of metastatic and nonmetastatic thyroid tumors (dated by TCRdb to 2020 to 2022). The library relied on PCR. Instrument used: Illumina HiSeq 4000. Starting from the raw public reads, TCRdb applied fastp trimming at Q25, assembled clones with MiXCR and retained in-frame beta chains. This sample has about 24,000 clones in its table, and around 20% of those were observed once. The ten largest make up 6% to 9.5% of the sample. No patient had received any treatment before thyroid surgery. What was sequenced was blood. The receptors were sampled from a female donor with papillary thyroid cancer or a benign thyroid nodule (not recorded which). Some clones in this sample may be carry-over from other donors' samples.

This clone has a handful of counts. The chain recombines TRBV27 with TRBJ1-1; 8 bases align to TRBD1. The trim removed 4 bases at V and 10 bases at J, leaving 8 bases unmatched. Germline lookup yields CDR1 MNHEY and CDR2 SMNVEV (reference sequence). This CDR3 is 13 amino acids long. The DNA of the CDR3 is TGTGCCAGCAGTTCTCGACAGGGGCGAGGAGCTTTCTTT. Translation: CASSSRQGRGAFF.

This clone was seen a few times. V gene TRBV28 combines with J gene TRBJ2-1; D remains unclear. The germline gives CDR1 MDHEN, CDR2 SYDVKM. The CDR3 has 17 residues. V was shortened by 7 bases and J by 0 bases, with 19 bases between the two germline ends. CDR3 in amino acids: CASTYERFSSSYNEQFF. CDR3 coding DNA: TGTGCCAGCACCTATGAGCGTTTTTCCAGCTCCTACAATGAGCAGTTCTTC.

This clone was detected many times. The chain carries TRBV20-1 and TRBJ1-1; TRBD1 might be the D (6 bases). CDR1 DFQATT and CDR2 SNEGSKA come from the germline V gene (reference sequence). Trimming left V 0 bases short and J 1 base short, with 9 bases between. The CDR3 covers 14 residues. CDR3 protein: CSARDLQGNTEAFF. CDR3 coding DNA: TGCAGTGCTAGAGATCTACAGGGGAACACTGAAGCTTTCTTT.

By its share, this clone is medium-sized. This chain uses TRBV15 with TRBJ2-1; 12 bases align to TRBD1. The CDR3 consists of 13 residues. Germline V gene data show CDR1 as LNHNV and CDR2 as YYDKDF (reference sequence). Trimming took 7 bases from V and 8 from J; bases not matched to a gene: 3. CDR3 bases: TGTGCCACCAACCGGGACAGGGGGCATGAGCAGTTCTTC. Encoded protein: CATNRDRGHEQFF.

This clone was detected only a few times. The chain has TRBV6-1 and TRBJ2-2; 7 bases are a match to TRBD2. J lost 6 bases, V lost 7 bases, and 5 bases had no gene match. The CDR3 spans 13 residues. Germline V CDR1 and CDR2: MNHNS, SASEGT. The CDR3 protein is CASKLAGAGELFF. The CDR3 DNA sequence: TGTGCCAGCAAACTTGCGGGGGCCGGGGAGCTGTTTTTT.

This clone showed up many times. The chain uses TRBV6-5 and TRBJ2-4, with TRBD1 as a possible D gene (6 bases). V was clipped by 0 bases and J by 5 bases, with 8 bases between them. The CDR3 runs 14 residues. Germline values: CDR1 MNHEY, CDR2 SVGAGI. In nucleotides, the CDR3 is TGTGCCAGCAGTTACTCGAGACAGGAAAACATTCAGTACTTC. Protein sequence: CASSYSRQENIQYF.

By sample fraction, this clone is medium-sized (0.01 to 0.1%). The gene calls are TRBV6-6 and TRBJ1-1; no firm D call. CDR3 length: 15 residues. CDR1 and CDR2 (germline): MNHNY, SVGAGI (reference sequence). V lost 2 bases and J 1 base, leaving 11 bases between the germline ends. In nucleotides, the CDR3 is TGTGCCAGCAGTTACGGGCGGGGAAGGAACACTGAAGCTTTCTTT. This encodes CASSYGRGRNTEAFF.

Worth noting for this clone: Germline is not matched at one junction end, which may reflect a read error. The CDR3 is CPSSVGGRGEAFF. CDR3 coding DNA: TGTCCCAGCAGTGTAGGGGGGCGGGGGGAAGCTTTCTTC. V and J are TRBV2 and TRBJ1-1, with D perhaps matching TRBD1 (6 bases). There are 13 residues in the CDR3. Germline CDR1 reads SNHLY; CDR2 reads FYNNEI.

The V gene is TRBV9, the J gene TRBJ2-3; a possible D gene is TRBD1 (6 bases). The CDR3 sequence is 15 residues long. V was trimmed by 3 bases and J by 5 bases, leaving 16 bases between them. CDR1 SGDLS and CDR2 YYNGEE come from the germline V gene. The CDR3 DNA reads TGTGCCAGCAGCGCCACCGGGGCCAGGGGAGATACGCAGTATTTT. Amino acid sequence: CASSATGARGDTQYF.

This clone was detected many times. V usage is TRBV11-2 and J usage is TRBJ2-4, with 9 bases fitting TRBD2. Per the germline V gene, CDR1 is SGHAT and CDR2 is FQNNGV. After removal of 1 base from V and 0 bases from J, the junction contained 10 bases not matched to a gene. The CDR3 spans 19 residues. CDR3 region: CASSLVGGSGGVAKNIQYF. DNA for the CDR3: TGTGCCAGCAGCTTAGTAGGTGGTAGCGGGGGAGTAGCCAAAAACATTCAGTACTTC.

At least ten counts were recorded for this clone. This chain links TRBV20-1 with TRBJ2-1; TRBD2 aligns across 10 bases. The V segment lost 0 bases and the J segment 5 bases; nucleotides outside the gene matches: 7. CDR1 is DFQATT and CDR2 is SNEGSKA in the germline V gene (reference sequence). CDR3 length: 16 amino acids. Here the CDR3 reads CSARDPLAGENNEQFF. The CDR3 region has the DNA TGCAGTGCTAGAGATCCGCTAGCGGGAGAGAACAATGAGCAGTTCTTC.

This clone was recorded only once. The chain couples TRBV7-2 to TRBJ1-3; 8 positions match TRBD1. Germline CDR1 and CDR2: SGHTA and FQGNSA. This CDR3 has 15 residues. CDR3 sequence: CDISLDRGWRNTIYF. CDR3 bases: TGTGACATCAGCCTCGACAGGGGATGGAGAAACACCATATATTTT. Based on the CDR3 plus reference TRBV7-2 and TRBJ1-3, the full variable domain is GAGVSQSPSNKVTEKGKDVELRCDPISGHTALYWYRQSLGQGLEFLIYFQGNSAPDKSGLPSDRFSAERTGGSVSTLTIQRTQQEDSAVYLCDISLDRGWRNTIYFGEGSWLTVV.

This clone has ten or more counts. The chain has TRBV29-1 and TRBJ2-3; D is unresolved. V lost 6 bases and J 2 bases, leaving 9 bases between the germline ends. The CDR3 has 12 residues. Germline CDR1 reads SQVTM; CDR2 reads ANQGSEA. This CDR3 reads CSVGSDTDTQYF. The CDR3 DNA reads as TGCAGCGTAGGATCGGACACAGATACGCAGTATTTT.

Ten or more counts support this clone. The gene calls are TRBV12-3 or TRBV12-4 and TRBJ1-2; the D is unclear. This CDR3 has 12 amino acids. V lost 10 bases and J 8 bases, leaving 17 bases between the germline ends. The CDR3 loop is CATAQTTGGYTF. The DNA of the CDR3 is TGTGCCACTGCGCAGACAACCGGGGGCTACACCTTC.

In this sample, this clone turned up many times. Since a much larger clone is just one base distant, this may be a read error. The chain links TRBV5-1 to TRBJ2-5, with D tentatively TRBD1 or TRBD2 (5 bases each). Trimming took 2 bases from V and 5 from J, leaving 13 bases between them. This CDR3 contains 14 residues. The germline CDR1 and CDR2 sequences are SGHRS and YFSETQ. DNA for the CDR3: TGCGCCAGCAGCTTCGGGGACGAGGGGGAGACCCAGTACTTC. Translated, it gives CASSFGDEGETQYF.

This clone was found many times. The V gene is TRBV20-1, the J gene TRBJ2-1; TRBD2 matches at 11 bases. Germline lookup yields CDR1 DFQATT and CDR2 SNEGSKA (reference sequence). CDR3 length: 14 residues. The CDR3 here is CSQGGLAAYNEQFF. CDR3 in DNA: TGCAGCCAAGGGGGACTAGCGGCCTACAATGAGCAGTTCTTC.

In its sample, this clone was seen many times. The V and J genes are TRBV11-3 and TRBJ2-1; 13 nucleotides agree with TRBD2. This CDR3 has 15 residues. In germline, CDR1 is SGHNT, CDR2 YENEEA. Trimming cost V 4 bases and J 8 bases; bases outside gene matches: 5. The CDR3 loop reads CASSSRGTSGDEQFF. For the CDR3, the DNA is TGTGCCAGCAGCTCGCGGGGGACTAGCGGGGATGAGCAGTTCTTC.

Many counts were recorded for this clone. The rearrangement uses TRBV18 and TRBJ1-3, with a possible D match to TRBD1 (6 bases). Looked up from germline, CDR1 is KGHSH and CDR2 is LQKENI. The CDR3 has 14 amino acids. Trimming stripped 3 bases from V and 4 bases from J, with 10 bases between. CDR3 in amino acids: CASSPPGQGNTIYF. In DNA, the CDR3 is TGTGCCAGCTCACCCCCTGGACAGGGAAACACCATATATTTT.

This clone was found many times. The chain joins TRBV29-1 to TRBJ2-7, with D perhaps matching TRBD1 or TRBD2 (5 bases each). The germline V gene has CDR1 SQVTM and CDR2 ANQGSEA. This CDR3 is 13 amino acids long. V gave up 1 base and J gave up 2 bases, with 9 bases separating them. The CDR3 bases are TGCAGCGTTGAAGGGCAGGGACCCTACGAGCAGTACTTC. It codes for CSVEGQGPYEQYF.

In nucleotides, the CDR3 is TGTGCCAGCAGTTACCTAGCGGTCCTCACAGATACGCAGTATTTT. Protein: CASSYLAVLTDTQYF. The V gene is TRBV6-2 or TRBV6-3, the J gene TRBJ2-3; 7 bases match TRBD2. V lost 2 bases, J lost 2 bases, and 4 bases stayed unmatched. This CDR3 is 15 amino acids long. From germline, CDR1 is MNHEY and CDR2 SVGEGT.

This clone was detected ten times or more. V gene TRBV7-2 combines with J gene TRBJ2-1, with D possibly called TRBD1 or TRBD2 (5 bases each). Trimming took 0 bases from V and 4 from J, leaving 7 bases between them. This CDR3 has 14 amino acids. CDR1 is SGHTA, CDR2 FQGNSA, per germline. The CDR3 DNA reads TGTGCCAGCAGCTTAGCGGGGGAGTACAATGAGCAGTTCTTC. Protein sequence: CASSLAGEYNEQFF.